Included here is one T cell receptor (beta chain) sequence, with context. This sample was taken from a study of blood T cell repertoires in COVID-19. Profiled with immunoSEQ multiplex PCR; TCRdb holds only in-frame clones, not every one. This sample has more than 200,000 clones, with roughly nine tenths found just once. Sequencing was done on a sample of peripheral blood. The sequence derives from a woman in her forties or fifties with COVID-19, enrolled during active disease.

The CDR3 region has the DNA TGTGCCAGCAGCTTAGAGGGGTTTAGGACCGTCTCCCCGCATTTT. Amino acid sequence: CASSLEGFRTVSPHF. The chain couples TRBV7-8 to TRBJ1-5; possibly TRBD1 for D (5 bases). The CDR3 runs 15 residues. CDR1 is SGHVS, CDR2 FQNEAQ, per germline. V lost 1 base to trimming and J lost 15 bases, with 22 bases between them. Full variable domain (rest looked up from reference TRBV7-8 and TRBJ1-5): GAGVSQSPRYKVAKRGQDVALRCDPISGHVSLFWYQQALGQGPEFLTYFQNEAQLDKSGLPSDRFFAERPEGSVSTLKIQRTQQEDSAVYLCASSLEGFRTVSPHFGDGTRLSIL.